This T cell receptor (beta chain) was observed in a study of metastatic and nonmetastatic thyroid tumors. Study as a whole: Where malignant and benign thyroid patients were concerned, repertoires were compared across blood and tumor or nodule tissue. Notes on the study in general: Malignant tumors reportedly showed significantly higher TCR beta diversity than benign nodules in both blood and tumor.

CDR3 length equals 15 residues. Germline values: CDR1 LNHDA, CDR2 SQIVND (reference sequence). The germline V and J ends were trimmed by 6 bases and 1 base, with 15 bases remaining between them. Points on this clone: Its matching antigen is unknown.

TCRdb reassembled clones from the PCR reads with MiXCR. The profile shows about 69,000 clones, about 14% of them singletons. Patients were all untreated before their thyroid surgery. Specimen: blood. The V call is TRBV19, the J call TRBJ1-1; perhaps TRBD1 as D (5 bases). The origin of this receptor is a male donor with papillary thyroid cancer or a benign thyroid nodule (not recorded which). Some clones in this sample may be carry-over from other donors' samples. The CDR3 loop is CASSTLGTANTEAFF. The CDR3 nucleotides are TGTGCCAGTAGCACGCTCGGGACGGCGAACACTGAAGCTTTCTTT.